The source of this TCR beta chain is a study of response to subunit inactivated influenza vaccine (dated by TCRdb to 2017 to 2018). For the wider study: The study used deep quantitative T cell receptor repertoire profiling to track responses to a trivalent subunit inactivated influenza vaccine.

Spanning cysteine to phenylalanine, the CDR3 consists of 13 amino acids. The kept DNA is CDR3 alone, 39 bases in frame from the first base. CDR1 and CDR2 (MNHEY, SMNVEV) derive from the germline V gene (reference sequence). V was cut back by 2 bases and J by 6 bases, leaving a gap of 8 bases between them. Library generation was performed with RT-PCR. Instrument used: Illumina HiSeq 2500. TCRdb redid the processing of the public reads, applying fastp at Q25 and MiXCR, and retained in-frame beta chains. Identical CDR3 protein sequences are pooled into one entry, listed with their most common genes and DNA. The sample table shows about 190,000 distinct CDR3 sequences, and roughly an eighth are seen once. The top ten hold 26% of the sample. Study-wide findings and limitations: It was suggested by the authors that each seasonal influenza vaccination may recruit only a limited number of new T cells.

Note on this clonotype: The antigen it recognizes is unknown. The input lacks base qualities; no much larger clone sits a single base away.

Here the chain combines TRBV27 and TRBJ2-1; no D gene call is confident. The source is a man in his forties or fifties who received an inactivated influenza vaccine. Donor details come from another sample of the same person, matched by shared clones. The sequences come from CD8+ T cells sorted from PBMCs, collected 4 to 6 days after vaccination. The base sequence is TGTGCCAGCAGTTTAACAAGTTTCAATGAGCAGTTCTTC. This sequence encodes CASSLTSFNEQFF.